This T cell receptor (beta chain) was recorded in a study of T cell responses to AZD1222 COVID-19 vaccine. Sequencing was performed with immunoSEQ multiplex PCR; in TCRdb, only in-frame clones are kept and a portion is missing. The top ten clones hold 10% to 13% of a sample with nearly 90,000 clones, around 88% of them seen once. As for this clone: As yet, its antigen is unknown.

Study-wide results and caveats: The donor group comprised mostly white British people and more females; the analysis possibly underestimated clonal diversity. Scientists sampled the repertoires only once the peak T cell response had passed.

The sequence was collected from an adult in good health. The sample was peripheral blood, taken on day 0 of MenACWY control vaccination.

The CDR3 loop is CASSATGPNSPLHF. The CDR3 DNA follows: TGCGCCAGCAGCGCGACAGGGCCTAATTCACCCCTCCACTTT. The chain couples TRBV5-1 to TRBJ1-6, with 7 bases lining up with TRBD1. The CDR3 runs to 14 residues. With V trimmed by 4 bases and J by 6 bases, 4 bases remained unmatched. From germline, CDR1 is SGHRS and CDR2 YFSETQ.